The clone carrying this TCR beta chain was observed a handful of times. Its antigen is unknown. This entry is derived from a study of Graves' ophthalmopathy and Graves' hyperthyroidism. RNA transcripts were the source from which TCR beta CDR3 regions were amplified. Following a first-round RT-PCR that used HTBI primers, a second-round multiplex PCR was carried out. One entry per CDR3 protein results from TCRdb running MiXCR on the multiplex PCR reads. Here the sample spans under 350,000 distinct CDR3 sequences, roughly 16% being singletons. The CDR3 runs to 14 residues. Germline CDR1 is KGHSH and CDR2 is LQKENI. The V end lost 2 bases, the J end lost 5 bases, and 12 bases lay between the germline ends. General study points: As the model predicted ophthalmopathy progression, it achieved a sensitivity of 70% to 71% and a specificity of approximately 72%.

Reliance was placed on clinical symptoms, serum thyroxine, TRAb, thyroid ultrasound and orbital computed tomography for diagnosis. Someone took the PBMCs out of more than 9 ml of fresh peripheral blood. The source of this sequence is an adult man with Graves' ophthalmopathy. Sequenced material: peripheral blood. The chain uses TRBV18 and TRBJ2-5; possibly TRBD1 for D (6 bases). The CDR3 sequence: CASSPTGWGETQYF. Written as DNA, the CDR3 is TGTGCCAGCTCACCAACAGGGTGGGGTGAGACCCAGTACTTC.